Below, one T cell receptor (beta chain) is given with its context. PCR used 60 Vbeta primers and 13 Jbeta primers. Using immunoSEQ multiplex PCR, the repertoire was profiled, and TCRdb retains in-frame clones only, with some absent. This sample has approximately 98,000 clones, with more than 70% found just once. The data are from a study of cytomegalovirus exposure and HLA in healthy donors. The length of the CDR3 is 12 residues. Germline V gives CDR1 SGHNT, CDR2 YYREEE (reference sequence). V was cut by 4 bases and J by 2 bases, with 6 bases left in between. The chain recombines TRBV5-4 with TRBJ2-5; D not certain. The sequence was obtained from a man between 18 and 35 years old in good health and CMV-seropositive. The sample consisted of PBMCs. In nucleotides, the CDR3 is TGTGCCAGCAGCCTTCCGCAAGAGACCCAGTACTTC. This gives the protein CASSLPQETQYF.